The clone carrying this TCR beta chain turned up a few times. What it binds is unknown. The authors incorporated unique molecular identifiers into the TCR beta cDNA libraries. TCRdb itself ran the PCR reads through MiXCR, one entry per CDR3 protein. The sample shows 750,000 to 950,000 distinct CDR3 sequences, 53% of them seen only once. The length of the CDR3 is 16 residues. The germline V gene has CDR1 SQVTM and CDR2 ANQGSEA. The germline V and J ends were trimmed by 0 bases and 4 bases, with 17 bases remaining between them. The source of the sample is a study of post-analysis software for immune sequencing data. Notes on the study in general: Four or five TRBV segments occurring more often in patients than controls included TRBV5-6, TRBV5-1 and TRBV20-1.

The TCR comes from a girl aged 5-17 years with multiple sclerosis. V usage is TRBV29-1 and J usage is TRBJ2-3, with D possibly being TRBD2 (7 bases). The sample was blood. As DNA, the CDR3 is TGCAGCGTTGAAGATCCCCGGGGGGCACGTCCAGATACGCAGTATTTT. It codes for CSVEDPRGARPDTQYF.